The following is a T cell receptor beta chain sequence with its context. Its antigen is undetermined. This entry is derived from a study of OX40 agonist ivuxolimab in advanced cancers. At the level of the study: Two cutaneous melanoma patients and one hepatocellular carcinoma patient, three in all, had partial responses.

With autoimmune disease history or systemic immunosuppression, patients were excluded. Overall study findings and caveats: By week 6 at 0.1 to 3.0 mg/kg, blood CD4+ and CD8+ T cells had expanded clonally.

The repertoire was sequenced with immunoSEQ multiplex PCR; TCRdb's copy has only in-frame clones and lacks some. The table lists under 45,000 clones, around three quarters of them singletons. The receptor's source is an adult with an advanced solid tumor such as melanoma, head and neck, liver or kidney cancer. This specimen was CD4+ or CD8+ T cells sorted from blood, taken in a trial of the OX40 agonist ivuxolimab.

The CDR3 sequence: CASSIQGTSGNTIYF. For the CDR3, the DNA is TGTGCCAGTAGTATTCAAGGGACGAGCGGAAACACCATATATTTT. The chain joins TRBV19 to TRBJ1-3; D is perhaps TRBD1 (5 bases). The CDR3 has 15 residues. Between the trimmed V and J ends, which lost 3 bases and 4 bases, there was a span of 13 bases. The germline V gene has CDR1 LNHDA and CDR2 SQIVND (reference sequence). Variable domain in full (rest from reference TRBV19 and TRBJ1-3): DGGITQSPKYLFRKEGQNVTLSCEQNLNHDAMYWYRQDPGQGLRLIYYSQIVNDFQKGDIAEGYSVSREKKESFPLTVTSAQKNPTAFYLCASSIQGTSGNTIYFGEGSWLTVV.